The 17 T cell receptor beta chains below come from one sample, sequenced in a study of T cells in Graves' hyperthyroidism and ophthalmopathy. From RNA transcripts, TCR beta CDR3 regions were amplified. The HTBI primer set was used in a first-round RT-PCR of the TCR CDR3. MiXCR was run by TCRdb on the multiplex PCR reads, yielding one entry per CDR3 protein. The table includes 600,000 to 650,000 distinct CDR3 sequences, roughly 20% detected once. The material sequenced was blood. The receptors come from a man aged 25-45 years with Graves' ophthalmopathy.

This clonotype was seen at least ten times. The genes are TRBV7-2 and TRBJ2-7, with D uncertain. Trimming removed 1 base from V and 5 bases from J, with 9 bases in between. Per the germline V gene, CDR1 is SGHTA and CDR2 is FQGNSA. This CDR3 has 13 amino acids. This CDR3 reads CASSLGSSNEQYF. CDR3 coding DNA: TGTGCCAGCAGCTTAGGGTCGTCTAACGAGCAGTACTTC.

This rearrangement joins TRBV20-1 to TRBJ1-2; TRBD1 aligns across 9 bases. With 0 bases clipped from V and 4 bases from J, the junction kept 9 bases outside the gene matches. Germline CDR1 is DFQATT and CDR2 is SNEGSKA (reference sequence). The CDR3 spans 16 residues. CDR3 amino acids: CSARDILTGGVYGYTF. Written as DNA, the CDR3 is TGCAGTGCTAGAGATATACTGACAGGGGGTGTCTATGGCTACACCTTC.

This clonotype was detected a few times. The chain is built from TRBV12-3 or TRBV12-4 and TRBJ2-4; no reliable D call. Trimming stripped 3 bases from V and 0 bases from J, with 9 bases between. The CDR3 contains 15 residues. Here the CDR3 reads CASSLLVLAKNIQYF. The CDR3 DNA follows: TGTGCCAGCAGTTTGCTGGTATTAGCCAAAAACATTCAGTACTTC.

This clonotype came up many times. The J gene is TRBJ2-1, the V gene TRBV12-3 or TRBV12-4, with 14 bases aligning to TRBD2. J was trimmed by 3 bases and V by 6 bases; bases with no gene match: 4. The CDR3 contains 16 residues. In DNA form, the CDR3 reads TGTGCCAGCAGCCGACTAGCGGGGGGGAACTACAATGAGCAGTTCTTC. Translating it yields CASSRLAGGNYNEQFF.

This clonotype has ten or more counts. The gene calls are TRBV7-2 and TRBJ2-2; unclear D gene. V gave up 3 bases and J gave up 0 bases, with 5 bases separating them. In germline, CDR1 is SGHTA, CDR2 FQGNSA. This CDR3 comprises 14 residues. The CDR3 region has the DNA TGTGCCAGCAGCTTGAACGCGAACACCGGGGAGCTGTTTTTT. Translating it yields CASSLNANTGELFF.

The V gene is TRBV5-1, the J gene TRBJ2-3, with 7 nucleotides matching TRBD1. The V segment lost 0 bases and the J segment 6 bases; nucleotides outside the gene matches: 4. This CDR3 has 14 residues. Germline V gives CDR1 SGHRS, CDR2 YFSETQ. In nucleotides, the CDR3 is TGCGCCAGCAGCTTGGAAGGGGGCCATGATACGCAGTATTTT. Its translation: CASSLEGGHDTQYF.

This clonotype was recorded at least ten times. The rearrangement joins TRBV18 to TRBJ1-1, with TRBD1 matching 8 bases. In germline, CDR1 is KGHSH, CDR2 LQKENI. The CDR3 covers 15 residues. V shed 5 bases and J 5 bases; nucleotides not matched to a gene: 10. DNA for the CDR3: TGTGCCAGCTCAACCGACAGGGGTTCATCAACTGAAGCTTTCTTT. This codes for CASSTDRGSSTEAFF.

There are many counts of this clonotype. The V and J genes are TRBV2 and TRBJ1-5; possible D gene TRBD1, 5 bases. This CDR3 contains 14 residues. V lost 2 bases, J lost 4 bases, and 9 bases lay in between. The germline gives CDR1 SNHLY, CDR2 FYNNEI. The CDR3 nucleotides read TGTGCCAGCAGTGAACATCAGGGTAATCAGCCCCAGCATTTT. It codes for CASSEHQGNQPQHF.

The chain links TRBV18 to TRBJ2-1, with a weak D call TRBD2 (6 bases). The CDR3 loop spans 15 amino acids. V dropped 8 bases and J dropped 8 bases, with 22 bases sitting between them. Germline loops: CDR1 KGHSH, CDR2 LQKENI. CDR3 sequence: CASRDQSGLKDEQFF. CDR3 coding DNA: TGTGCCAGCCGGGACCAGAGCGGGTTAAAGGATGAGCAGTTCTTC.

This clonotype was detected a few times. V gene TRBV15 combines with J gene TRBJ2-7, with 7 bases that match TRBD1. In germline, CDR1 is LNHNV, CDR2 YYDKDF (reference sequence). The CDR3 has 13 residues. The V and J ends lost 0 bases and 4 bases, in that order; junction bases with no gene match: 0. Here the CDR3 reads CATSREQGYEQYF. The CDR3 nucleotides are TGTGCCACCAGCAGAGAACAGGGGTACGAGCAGTACTTC.

Here the CDR3 DNA reads TGTGCCAGCTCACCGGCTTCTAGAGGCGGAGCCTACGAGCAGTACTTC. As protein: CASSPASRGGAYEQYF. The genes are TRBV18 and TRBJ2-7, with D unclear. The CDR3 loop spans 16 amino acids. V gave up 3 bases and J gave up 2 bases, with 17 bases separating them. Per the germline V gene, CDR1 is KGHSH and CDR2 is LQKENI.

J is TRBJ1-2 and V is TRBV20-1, with TRBD1 matching 7 bases. This CDR3 comprises 12 residues. V shed 5 bases, J shed 7 bases, and the junction held 7 bases outside the gene matches. CDR1 is DFQATT and CDR2 is SNEGSKA in the germline V gene (reference sequence). As DNA, the CDR3 is TGCAGTGCTGTGACAGGGACGGGTGGCTACACCTTC. The encoded protein is CSAVTGTGGYTF.

This clonotype was counted at least ten times. This chain links TRBV28 with TRBJ2-7; D gene uncertain. CDR1 MDHEN and CDR2 SYDVKM come from the germline V gene. The CDR3 consists of 13 residues. V was clipped by 6 bases and J by 5 bases, with 14 bases between them. CDR3 amino acids: CASSPRFKDEQYF. Here the CDR3 DNA reads TGTGCCAGCAGCCCACGGTTCAAGGACGAGCAGTACTTC.

At least ten counts were recorded for this clonotype. The rearrangement joins TRBV28 to TRBJ2-3; TRBD2 matches 8 bases. The ends lost 5 bases at V and 1 base at J; junction bases unmatched: 8. The CDR3 sequence is 16 residues long. CDR1 is MDHEN and CDR2 is SYDVKM in the germline V gene. The CDR3 loop is CASSIPGLGGTDTQYF. The CDR3 DNA reads TGTGCCAGCAGTATTCCGGGACTAGGGGGCACAGATACGCAGTATTTT.

This clonotype occurred many times. The chain uses TRBV20-1 and TRBJ1-1; 7 nucleotides align to TRBD1. This CDR3 is built from 14 residues. The V gene's germline CDR1 is DFQATT and CDR2 SNEGSKA (reference sequence). V lost 0 bases, J lost 10 bases, and 11 bases stayed unmatched. The DNA of the CDR3 is TGCAGTGCTAGAGACGCATTATCAAGACAGGGAGCTTTCTTT. This encodes CSARDALSRQGAFF.

This chain uses TRBV10-2 with TRBJ2-7; 7 bases match TRBD2. The CDR3 consists of 14 residues. Germline V gives CDR1 WSHSY, CDR2 SAAADI. The trim removed 5 bases at V and 2 bases at J, leaving 6 bases unmatched. CDR3 bases: TGCGCCAGCAGTTCTAGCGGATCTCCCTACGAGCAGTACTTC. This codes for CASSSSGSPYEQYF.

V and J are TRBV4-1 and TRBJ2-6, with TRBD2 as a possible D gene (6 bases). V shed 0 bases and J shed 5 bases, with 11 bases lying between them. CDR1 and CDR2 (germline): MGHRA, YSYEKL. The CDR3 runs 16 residues. CDR3 DNA sequence: TGCGCCAGCAGCCAAGAGGGGAGGACGAGGGCCAACGTCCTGACTTTC. Translated, it gives CASSQEGRTRANVLTF.